This entry lists 21 T cell receptor beta chains sequenced from one sample in a study of blood T cell repertoires in COVID-19. Clones were sequenced by immunoSEQ multiplex PCR, and TCRdb holds only the in-frame ones, with some missing. The table lists 200,000 to 250,000 clones, less than 90% of them singletons. Sequencing used PBMCs or T cells enriched from blood (not recorded which). These TCRs come from a woman aged 40 to 50 who had recovered from COVID-19.

This sequence joins TRBV20-1 and TRBJ2-7; 9 bases are a match to TRBD2. CDR1 and CDR2 (germline): DFQATT, SNEGSKA (reference sequence). V lost 3 bases, J lost 3 bases, and 12 bases stayed unmatched. CDR3 length: 16 amino acids. CDR3 residues: CSASALGLAGRYEQYF. DNA for the CDR3: TGCAGTGCTAGTGCTTTGGGGCTAGCGGGGCGCTACGAGCAGTACTTC.

This chain links TRBV27 with TRBJ1-5; TRBD1 matches 9 bases. V lost 3 bases and J lost 3; bases outside the gene matches: 3. Germline CDR1 reads MNHEY; CDR2 reads SMNVEV (reference sequence). CDR3 length: 15 amino acids. In nucleotides, the CDR3 is TGTGCCAGCAGTTTCGGGACAGGGAACAATCAGCCCCAGCATTTT. Its translation: CASSFGTGNNQPQHF.

The chain combines TRBV10-1 with TRBJ2-3; a weak D match, TRBD2 (6 bases). Germline V lookup: CDR1 WNHNN, CDR2 SYGVQD (reference sequence). Trimming pared 2 bases from V and 5 bases from J, leaving 11 bases between. This CDR3 is 14 amino acids long. The CDR3 DNA reads as TGCGCCAGCAGTGAGCGGGACTGGGGAGATACGCAGTATTTT. Translated: CASSERDWGDTQYF.

The CDR3 is CASSQIAGGTEQYF. The DNA of the CDR3 is TGTGCCAGCAGCCAAATAGCGGGAGGGACCGAGCAGTACTTC. The genes are TRBV3-1 (or the pseudogene TRBV3-2) and TRBJ2-7; 11 nucleotides align to TRBD2. The CDR3 runs 14 residues. CDR1 and CDR2 from the germline V gene are LGHDT and YNNKEL (reference sequence). The J segment lost 6 bases and the V segment lost 2 bases, leaving 3 bases of the junction unmatched.

CDR3 loop: CASSLTLGQGAPAFF. The CDR3 DNA reads TGTGCCAGCAGCCTAACCCTGGGACAGGGGGCGCCGGCTTTCTTT. This rearrangement joins TRBV7-2 to TRBJ1-1, with 12 bases aligning to TRBD1. The CDR3 runs 15 residues. The trim removed 5 bases at V and 11 bases at J, leaving 12 bases unmatched. Per the germline V gene, CDR1 is SGHTA and CDR2 is FQGNSA.

This sequence joins TRBV11-3 and TRBJ2-5; maybe TRBD2 (6 bases). Looked up from germline, CDR1 is SGHNT and CDR2 is YENEEA. Trimming shortened V by 3 bases and J by 2 bases, and 10 bases separated the two germline ends. CDR3 length: 14 residues. CDR3 region: CASSFPSAQETQYF. In DNA form, the CDR3 reads TGTGCCAGCAGCTTCCCTAGCGCTCAAGAGACCCAGTACTTC. The entire variable domain, with the rest obtained from reference TRBV11-3 and TRBJ2-5, is as follows: EAGVVQSPRYKIIEKKQPVAFWCNPISGHNTLYWYLQNLGQGPELLIRYENEEAVDDSQLPKDRFSAERLKGVDSTLKIQPAELGDSAVYLCASSFPSAQETQYFGPGTRLLVL.

This rearrangement joins TRBV29-1 to TRBJ2-5; perhaps TRBD1 as D (5 bases). Trimming left V 5 bases short and J 1 base short, with 8 bases between. Germline V lookup: CDR1 SQVTM, CDR2 ANQGSEA. There are 12 residues in the CDR3. For the CDR3, the DNA is TGCAGCGTTCAGGGTAGCCAAGAGACCCAGTACTTC. Its translation: CSVQGSQETQYF.

This clone was recorded only once. This sequence joins TRBV6-4 and TRBJ2-7, with 7 bases fitting TRBD1. Trimming removed 2 bases from V and 8 bases from J; junction bases left unmatched: 9. The CDR3 spans 14 residues. Germline CDR1 MRHNA, CDR2 SNTAGT. The CDR3 DNA is TGTGCCAGCAGTGACCGGACAGGAGATTGGAAGCAGTACTTC. It is translated as CASSDRTGDWKQYF.

The chain links TRBV6-5 to TRBJ2-7; a weak D match, TRBD2 (6 bases). Per germline, CDR1 MNHEY and CDR2 SVGAGI. Trimming took 6 bases from V and 3 from J, leaving 12 bases between them. The CDR3 runs 13 residues. CDR3 coding DNA: TGTGCCAGCAGAGATAGGGGAGGCTACGAGCAGTACGTC. This translates into CASRDRGGYEQYV.

The rearrangement uses TRBV23-1 and TRBJ2-5; possible D gene TRBD1, 6 bases. TRBV23-1 is classed as an ORF, of uncertain function. This CDR3 spans 16 amino acids. Between the trimmed V and J ends, which lost 4 bases and 5 bases, there was a span of 20 bases. The DNA of the CDR3 is TGCGCCAGCAGTCTCATGACAGGTGGGGAAGGGGAGACCCAGTACTTC. This gives the protein CASSLMTGGEGETQYF.

V is TRBV2 and J is TRBJ2-1; TRBD1 aligns across 9 bases. Trimming cost V 4 bases and J 1 base; bases outside gene matches: 8. The CDR3 loop spans 17 amino acids. Germline V CDR1 and CDR2: SNHLY, FYNNEI. The CDR3 sequence: CASSGQGGMRSYNEQFF. CDR3 in DNA: TGTGCCAGCAGTGGACAGGGGGGGATGAGATCCTACAATGAGCAGTTCTTC.

V and J are TRBV7-2 and TRBJ2-2, with D possibly matching TRBD1 (6 bases). CDR3 length: 17 residues. Per the germline V gene, CDR1 is SGHTA and CDR2 is FQGNSA. Trimming shortened V by 5 bases and J by 0 bases, and 16 bases separated the two germline ends. CDR3 sequence: CASSMTETGPNTGELFF. The CDR3 DNA reads TGTGCCAGCAGCATGACGGAGACAGGCCCGAACACCGGGGAGCTGTTTTTT.

The gene calls are TRBV5-4 and TRBJ2-5; 11 bases are shared with TRBD1. The CDR3 contains 16 residues. Germline assignment: CDR1 SGHNT and CDR2 YYREEE (reference sequence). The V segment lost 3 bases and the J segment 5 bases; nucleotides outside the gene matches: 9. The CDR3 sequence is CASSSAGTGGAETQYF. The CDR3 DNA reads TGTGCCAGCAGCTCCGCCGGGACAGGGGGTGCCGAGACCCAGTACTTC.

In nucleotides, the CDR3 is TGTGCCAGCAGTGACAATGGACTGGCAGAGACCCAGTACTTC. Amino acids: CASSDNGLAETQYF. V gene TRBV6-2 or TRBV6-3 combines with J gene TRBJ2-5; weak D call: TRBD2 (5 bases). The V and J ends lost 5 bases and 4 bases respectively, with 14 bases between them. This CDR3 has 14 amino acids. Germline V CDR1 and CDR2: MNHEY, SVGEGT.

This sequence joins TRBV7-2 and TRBJ1-4; TRBD1 agrees at 8 bases. Looked up from germline, CDR1 is SGHTA and CDR2 is FQGNSA. This CDR3 has 16 amino acids. The V gene end was trimmed by 5 bases and the J gene end by 2 bases; junction bases not matched to a gene: 7. CDR3 DNA sequence: TGTGCCAGCAGCCCGACAGGGGAGGTGACTAATGAAAAACTGTTTTTT. Protein: CASSPTGEVTNEKLFF.

The V and J genes are TRBV27 and TRBJ2-1, with 13 bases lining up with TRBD2. In germline, CDR1 is MNHEY, CDR2 SMNVEV (reference sequence). The junction had 8 bases not matched to a gene; V was cut back by 5 bases and J by 7 bases. The length of the CDR3 is 16 residues. CDR3 region: CASSPLAGGTSNEQFF. For the CDR3, the DNA is TGTGCCAGCAGTCCACTAGCGGGAGGGACATCAAATGAGCAGTTCTTC.

The genes are TRBV2 and TRBJ2-3; D possibly corresponds to TRBD2 (5 bases). The CDR3 runs to 14 residues. Germline CDR1 and CDR2: SNHLY and FYNNEI. V lost 6 bases and J 3 bases, leaving 13 bases between the germline ends. The CDR3 spells CASSLSRGTDTQYF. In DNA, the CDR3 is TGTGCCAGCAGCCTCTCTAGAGGGACAGATACGCAGTATTTT.

This clone was recorded once. The genes are TRBV7-6 and TRBJ2-1, with D possibly being TRBD2 (5 bases). The CDR3 length is 16 residues. Trimming pared 4 bases from V and 1 base from J, leaving 14 bases between. The germline CDR1 and CDR2 sequences are SGHVS and FNYEAQ. CDR3 region: CASSSRASGSYNEQFF. In DNA form, the CDR3 reads TGTGCCAGCAGCTCAAGGGCCTCGGGGTCCTACAATGAGCAGTTCTTC.

The chain recombines TRBV5-5 with TRBJ2-1; D may be TRBD1 (6 bases). Trimming left V 0 bases short and J 6 bases short, with 19 bases between. This CDR3 is built from 17 residues. Looked up from germline, CDR1 is SGHKS and CDR2 is YYEKEE (reference sequence). The CDR3 spells CASSLVPPAGVGNEQFF. CDR3 nucleotides: TGTGCCAGCAGCTTGGTCCCCCCGGCAGGGGTTGGCAATGAGCAGTTCTTC.

The chain carries TRBV5-1 and TRBJ2-3; possibly TRBD2 for D (5 bases). Germline loops: CDR1 SGHRS, CDR2 YFSETQ. This CDR3 is built from 15 residues. Trimming pared 0 bases from V and 0 bases from J, leaving 8 bases between. CDR3: CASSLGWTSTDTQYF. The CDR3 DNA follows: TGCGCCAGCAGCTTGGGCTGGACTAGCACAGATACGCAGTATTTT.

The chain carries TRBV11-3 and TRBJ2-2, with 7 bases aligning to TRBD2. This CDR3 region has 15 residues. Germline CDR1 SGHNT, CDR2 YENEEA. V shed 5 bases and J 4 bases; nucleotides not matched to a gene: 7. The CDR3, as DNA: TGTGCCAGCAGCGACGGGACTACTGGCACCGGGGAGCTGTTTTTT. It is translated as CASSDGTTGTGELFF. The full variable domain, with the rest looked up from reference TRBV11-3 and TRBJ2-2, is EAGVVQSPRYKIIEKKQPVAFWCNPISGHNTLYWYLQNLGQGPELLIRYENEEAVDDSQLPKDRFSAERLKGVDSTLKIQPAELGDSAVYLCASSDGTTGTGELFFGEGSRLTVL.